The 32 T cell receptor beta chains below come from one sample, sequenced in a study of T cell changes during pregnancy in multiple sclerosis. The method was immunoSEQ multiplex PCR; TCRdb's version includes in-frame clones alone and lacks a portion of them. The data contain approximately 88,000 clones, 85% to 95% of them seen just once; the ten biggest clones take up approximately 4.5%. The input for sequencing was peripheral blood, taken in the first trimester of pregnancy. The origin of the receptors is a female donor with multiple sclerosis, enrolled in a pregnancy study.

This clone was picked up one time. V gene TRBV19 combines with J gene TRBJ1-2; D is perhaps TRBD1 (6 bases). In germline, CDR1 is LNHDA, CDR2 SQIVND (reference sequence). V lost 8 bases to trimming and J lost 6 bases, with 22 bases between them. The CDR3 runs to 15 residues. DNA of the CDR3: TGTGCCAGTGGAAAGGACAGCAAGGGATTAAATGGCTACACCTTC. It translates to CASGKDSKGLNGYTF.

The rearrangement uses TRBV19 and TRBJ2-3; possibly TRBD1 for D (6 bases). Germline CDR1 and CDR2: LNHDA and SQIVND (reference sequence). V was clipped by 5 bases and J by 4 bases, with 19 bases between them. This CDR3 is built from 16 residues. The CDR3 loop reads CASSPNTGMRADTQYF. DNA of the CDR3: TGTGCCAGTAGTCCAAACACAGGGATGCGGGCAGATACGCAGTATTTT.

This rearrangement joins TRBV12-5 to TRBJ2-3; D ambiguous. CDR1 is LGHNT and CDR2 is FRNRAP in the germline V gene. Trimming cost V 5 bases and J 3 bases, with 12 bases left between them. This CDR3 comprises 14 residues. The chain's CDR3 is CASGETKGTDTQYF. The CDR3 coding sequence is TGTGCTAGTGGTGAGACAAAAGGAACAGATACGCAGTATTTT. The full variable domain, with the rest looked up from reference TRBV12-5 and TRBJ2-3, is DARVTQTPRHKVTEMGQEVTMRCQPILGHNTVFWYRQTMMQGLELLAYFRNRAPLDDSGMPKDRFSAEMPDATLATLKIQPSEPRDSAVYFCASGETKGTDTQYFGPGTRLTVL.

The chain uses TRBV2 and TRBJ1-1, with unresolved D. The CDR3 length is 14 residues. Germline values: CDR1 SNHLY, CDR2 FYNNEI. V was cut by 3 bases and J by 5 bases, with 13 bases left in between. Here the CDR3 DNA reads TGTGCCAGCAGTGACGGCACGGGATGGACTGAAGCTTTCTTT. This gives the protein CASSDGTGWTEAFF.

This chain joins TRBV27 and TRBJ1-2; 11 nucleotides match TRBD1. The CDR3 is 16 amino acids. Germline V gene sequence: CDR1 MNHEY, CDR2 SMNVEV (reference sequence). Losses at the gene ends were 1 base for V and 1 base for J; bases not matched to a gene: 2. CDR3: CASSLYGTGGNYGYTF. The CDR3 DNA reads TGTGCCAGCAGTTTATATGGGACAGGGGGTAACTATGGCTACACCTTC.

The CDR3 region is CASSSPDFYYEQYF. CDR3 DNA: TGTGCCAGCAGTTCACCCGATTTCTACTACGAGCAGTACTTC. The chain is built from TRBV27 and TRBJ2-7; no reliable D call. Trimming removed 4 bases from V and 3 bases from J, with 13 bases in between. The CDR3 has 14 amino acids. Germline V gene data show CDR1 as MNHEY and CDR2 as SMNVEV (reference sequence).

The rearrangement joins TRBV13 to TRBJ2-5, with a possible D match to TRBD2 (7 bases). V was shortened by 3 bases and J by 0 bases, with 17 bases between the two germline ends. CDR3 length: 17 amino acids. Looked up from germline, CDR1 is PRHDT and CDR2 is FYEKMQ (reference sequence). The CDR3 here is CASSLGRGHWYQETQYF. The CDR3 nucleotides read TGTGCCAGCAGCTTGGGGAGGGGACATTGGTACCAAGAGACCCAGTACTTC.

For this clone: The junction and the germline gene differ at one end; a read error may be behind it. The V gene is TRBV7-7, the J gene TRBJ2-5, with D perhaps TRBD2 (6 bases). The CDR3 consists of 14 residues. Germline V gene data show CDR1 as SSHAT and CDR2 as FNYEAQ (reference sequence). CDR3 in amino acids: CASSLGPSGETQYF. The CDR3 nucleotides read TGTGCTAGCAGCTTAGGTCCGAGCGGGGAGACCCAGTACTTC.

DNA for the CDR3: TGCGCCAGCAGACCCGGGACAGGGTACACCGGGGAGCTGTTTTTT. Protein product: CASRPGTGYTGELFF. The chain employs TRBV10-2 and TRBJ2-2, with 9 bases aligning to TRBD1. Germline V gene sequence: CDR1 WSHSY, CDR2 SAAADI. CDR3 length equals 15 residues. V was clipped by 6 bases and J by 3 bases; unmatched bases: 5.

This clone was detected once. The rearrangement uses TRBV2 and TRBJ2-5; 11 nucleotides line up with TRBD2. V trimming: 7 bases; J trimming: 5 bases; junction bases outside the gene matches: 15. Germline V gives CDR1 SNHLY, CDR2 FYNNEI. The CDR3 runs to 17 residues. This CDR3 reads CASIGVSGGAEFETQYF. Here the CDR3 DNA reads TGTGCCAGCATTGGGGTTAGCGGGGGGGCGGAATTCGAGACCCAGTACTTC. Complete variable domain (other parts from reference TRBV2 and TRBJ2-5): EPEVTQTPSHQVTQMGQEVILRCVPISNHLYFYWYRQILGQKVEFLVSFYNNEISEKSEIFDDQFSVERPDGSNFTLKIRSTKLEDSAMYFCASIGVSGGAEFETQYFGPGTRLLVL.

This clone was observed once. V is TRBV6-6 and J is TRBJ1-3; possible D gene TRBD1, 6 bases. V was clipped by 0 bases and J by 3 bases, with 12 bases between them. This CDR3 is 16 amino acids long. Germline V CDR1 and CDR2: MNHNY, SVGAGI (reference sequence). This chain's CDR3 is CASSYSRGRGGNTIYF. CDR3 sequence (DNA): TGTGCCAGCAGTTACTCGCGGGGGCGAGGTGGAAACACCATATATTTT.

The gene calls are TRBV9 and TRBJ2-3, with 11 positions matching TRBD2. J gave up 2 bases and V 4 bases, and 15 bases lay outside the gene matches. The CDR3 contains 19 residues. CDR1 is SGDLS and CDR2 is YYNGEE in the germline V gene. The CDR3 DNA is TGTGCCAGCAGCAAAGCCTCGCTGGGACTAGCGGAAAACACAGATACGCAGTATTTT. Its protein is CASSKASLGLAENTDTQYF.

The gene calls are TRBV2 and TRBJ1-6; tentatively, D is TRBD1 (6 bases). V lost 7 bases and J 6 bases, leaving 16 bases between the germline ends. The germline CDR1 and CDR2 sequences are SNHLY and FYNNEI. The CDR3 spans 15 residues. The chain's CDR3 is CASTSAGVSNSPLHF. In DNA form, the CDR3 reads TGTGCCAGCACCTCAGCAGGGGTATCTAATTCACCCCTCCACTTT.

This chain connects TRBV7-3 to TRBJ1-2; D uncertain. Germline CDR1 and CDR2: SGHTA and FQGTGA. With 2 bases removed from V and 8 bases from J, the gap between germline ends came to 9 bases. The CDR3 covers 12 residues. CDR3 in DNA: TGTGCCAGCAGCTTAGACGGGTGGGGCTACACCTTC. Its translation: CASSLDGWGYTF.

The V and J genes are TRBV14 and TRBJ1-2; no clear D. CDR1 is SGHDN, CDR2 FVKESK, per germline. The CDR3 extends over 17 amino acids. Trimming took 0 bases from V and 0 from J, leaving 14 bases between them. DNA of the CDR3: TGTGCCAGCAGCCAAGAACAGCTCAAGTTAGCTAACTATGGCTACACCTTC. Protein product: CASSQEQLKLANYGYTF. The whole variable domain, filled in from reference TRBV14 and TRBJ1-2, reads EAGVTQFPSHSVIEKGQTVTLRCDPISGHDNLYWYRRVMGKEIKFLLHFVKESKQDESGMPNNRFLAERTGGTYSTLKVQPAELEDSGVYFCASSQEQLKLANYGYTFGSGTRLTVV.

The J gene is TRBJ1-1, the V gene TRBV2; 11 bases match TRBD1. Losses at the gene ends were 7 bases for V and 5 bases for J; bases not matched to a gene: 6. The CDR3 runs to 14 residues. Germline lookup yields CDR1 SNHLY and CDR2 FYNNEI. In DNA, the CDR3 is TGTGCCAGCACCGAGGACAGGGGGCCAACTGAAGCTTTCTTT. Amino acids: CASTEDRGPTEAFF.

The chain has TRBV5-1 and TRBJ2-7, with TRBD1 matching over 9 bases. Germline V gene sequence: CDR1 SGHRS, CDR2 YFSETQ. This CDR3 has 14 residues. The J segment lost 3 bases and the V segment lost 0 bases, leaving 1 base of the junction unmatched. The CDR3 is CASSLDRGHYEQYF. The DNA of the CDR3 is TGCGCCAGCAGCTTGGACAGGGGGCACTACGAGCAGTACTTC.

The genes are TRBV5-6 and TRBJ2-7; TRBD2 aligns across 8 bases. This CDR3 comprises 14 residues. The junction had 4 bases not matched to a gene; V was cut back by 5 bases and J by 0 bases. Germline loops: CDR1 SGHDT, CDR2 YYEEEE. CDR3 coding DNA: TGTGCCAGCAGGACTAGCGTCGGCTCCTACGAGCAGTACTTC. Its translation is CASRTSVGSYEQYF.

The chain uses TRBV2 and TRBJ2-1; the match to TRBD2 covers 12 bases. The germline gives CDR1 SNHLY, CDR2 FYNNEI. Trimming cost V 4 bases and J 2 bases; bases outside gene matches: 3. The CDR3 is 16 residues long. The CDR3 loop is CASSALAGGTYNEQFF. Here the CDR3 DNA reads TGTGCCAGCAGTGCGCTAGCGGGGGGGACCTACAATGAGCAGTTCTTC.

This clone was picked up one time. The chain joins TRBV9 to TRBJ2-4; 7 nucleotides line up with TRBD1. Per germline, CDR1 SGDLS and CDR2 YYNGEE. This CDR3 has 18 residues. V lost 0 bases, J lost 1 base, and 10 bases stayed unmatched. The CDR3 region is CASSVVTRDRGAKNIQYF. CDR3 DNA sequence: TGTGCCAGCAGCGTAGTTACTAGGGACAGAGGGGCCAAAAACATTCAGTACTTC. The entire variable domain, with the rest obtained from reference TRBV9 and TRBJ2-4, is as follows: DSGVTQTPKHLITATGQRVTLRCSPRSGDLSVYWYQQSLDQGLQFLIQYYNGEERAKGNILERFSAQQFPDLHSELNLSSLELGDSALYFCASSVVTRDRGAKNIQYFGAGTRLSVL.

The chain is built from TRBV27 and TRBJ1-1, with 8 bases aligning to TRBD1. Germline-derived CDR1 and CDR2 are MNHEY and SMNVEV (reference sequence). The CDR3 is made up of 13 amino acids. The V segment lost 10 bases and the J segment 5 bases; nucleotides outside the gene matches: 9. The CDR3 coding sequence is TGTGCCACCGTAGGACAGGGTGTTACTGAAGCTTTCTTT. Residues: CATVGQGVTEAFF.

This clone showed up just once. This sequence joins TRBV6-5 and TRBJ2-4; perhaps TRBD2 as D (5 bases). Germline assignment: CDR1 MNHEY and CDR2 SVGAGI. The CDR3 is 14 amino acids. Trimming stripped 6 bases from V and 6 bases from J, with 15 bases between. CDR3 bases: TGTGCCAGCAGCGACGTGGCAGGAGGAAACATTCAGTACTTC. It yields the protein CASSDVAGGNIQYF.

The gene calls are TRBV6-6 and TRBJ2-1; TRBD1 is a possible D gene (7 bases). With 6 bases removed from V and 8 bases from J, the gap between germline ends came to 20 bases. This CDR3 region has 15 residues. Germline CDR1 MNHNY, CDR2 SVGAGI (reference sequence). CDR3 nucleotide sequence: TGTGCCAGCAGCCGTTTCACAGGGGAGGTTGATGAGCAGTTCTTC. It is translated as CASSRFTGEVDEQFF.

This clone was seen just once. The rearrangement links TRBV7-9 to TRBJ1-1; D not resolved. Germline V CDR1 and CDR2: SEHNR, FQNEAQ (reference sequence). The V gene lost 1 base and the J gene lost 1 base, with 10 bases spanning the gap. The CDR3 loop spans 15 amino acids. CDR3 in DNA: TGTGCCAGCAGCTTAGGAGCCGGGTGGAACACTGAAGCTTTCTTT. Its translation is CASSLGAGWNTEAFF.

This chain uses TRBV2 with TRBJ2-3, with D possibly TRBD2 on 6 matching bases. Deletions cut 5 bases from V and 2 bases from J, with 17 bases between. The V gene's germline CDR1 is SNHLY and CDR2 FYNNEI. The CDR3 is 16 amino acids. The CDR3 nucleotides read TGTGCCAGCAGTTCTAGTAGCGGTTTACACACAGATACGCAGTATTTT. It yields the protein CASSSSSGLHTDTQYF.

The chain recombines TRBV7-2 with TRBJ1-4; tentative D call: TRBD1 (6 bases). The CDR3 covers 15 residues. The V end was cut by 4 bases, the J end by 0 bases, with 9 bases between. The germline gives CDR1 SGHTA, CDR2 FQGNSA. The CDR3: CASSYTGTTNEKLFF. In nucleotides, the CDR3 is TGTGCCAGCAGCTATACAGGGACAACTAATGAAAAACTGTTTTTT. The whole variable domain, remainder taken from reference TRBV7-2 and TRBJ1-4, is GAGVSQSPSNKVTEKGKDVELRCDPISGHTALYWYRQSLGQGLEFLIYFQGNSAPDKSGLPSDRFSAERTGGSVSTLTIQRTQQEDSAVYLCASSYTGTTNEKLFFGSGTQLSVL.

The CDR3 sequence: CASRPGASRGSLQVNEQFF. Written as DNA, the CDR3 is TGTGCCAGCAGGCCTGGGGCTAGTAGGGGTTCGTTGCAGGTCAATGAGCAGTTCTTC. The chain carries TRBV28 and TRBJ2-1; D might be TRBD1 (5 bases). The germline V gene encodes CDR1 MDHEN and CDR2 SYDVKM. The V end was cut by 6 bases, the J end by 6 bases, with 30 bases between. The CDR3 sequence is 19 residues long.

This sequence joins TRBV12-5 and TRBJ2-5; the match to TRBD1 covers 8 bases. With V trimmed by 6 bases and J by 4 bases, 4 bases remained unmatched. Germline V gene sequence: CDR1 LGHNT, CDR2 FRNRAP. CDR3 length equals 13 residues. CDR3 nucleotides: TGTGCTAGTGGCCAGGACAGGGCAGAGACCCAGTACTTC. Its protein product is CASGQDRAETQYF.

A single count supports this clone. This chain connects TRBV6-1 to TRBJ1-6, with D perhaps matching TRBD1 (5 bases). With 1 base removed from V and 3 bases from J, the gap between germline ends came to 7 bases. The CDR3 totals 15 residues. The germline V gene has CDR1 MNHNS and CDR2 SASEGT. The CDR3 sequence is CASSEVQGYNSPLHF. The CDR3 DNA sequence: TGTGCCAGCAGTGAAGTGCAGGGCTATAATTCACCCCTCCACTTT.

The chain uses TRBV5-1 and TRBJ2-7; weak D call: TRBD2 (6 bases). The CDR3 spans 18 residues. V was trimmed by 1 base and J by 0 bases, leaving 20 bases between them. Germline CDR1 is SGHRS and CDR2 is YFSETQ. The CDR3 region is CASSLRAGTSRSSYEQYF. The CDR3 DNA follows: TGCGCCAGCAGCTTGCGGGCTGGGACTTCCAGGAGCTCCTACGAGCAGTACTTC.

The chain employs TRBV6-4 and TRBJ1-4, with TRBD1 matching over 8 bases. The germline V gene encodes CDR1 MRHNA and CDR2 SNTAGT. J was trimmed by 7 bases and V by 6 bases; bases with no gene match: 13. The CDR3 sequence is 16 residues long. CDR3 nucleotide sequence: TGTGCCAGCAGAGGACGAGAACAGGGGGAGCTTGAAAAACTGTTTTTT. This codes for CASRGREQGELEKLFF.

Here the CDR3 reads CASSPRLGGAGEQYF. The DNA for the CDR3 is TGTGCCAGCAGCCCTAGGCTCGGGGGGGCCGGGGAGCAGTACTTC. The chain carries TRBV5-4 and TRBJ2-7, with 8 positions matching TRBD2. Germline values: CDR1 SGHNT, CDR2 YYREEE (reference sequence). Germline trimming cut 4 bases from V and 7 bases from J; bases unmatched to any gene: 13. The CDR3 length is 15 residues.